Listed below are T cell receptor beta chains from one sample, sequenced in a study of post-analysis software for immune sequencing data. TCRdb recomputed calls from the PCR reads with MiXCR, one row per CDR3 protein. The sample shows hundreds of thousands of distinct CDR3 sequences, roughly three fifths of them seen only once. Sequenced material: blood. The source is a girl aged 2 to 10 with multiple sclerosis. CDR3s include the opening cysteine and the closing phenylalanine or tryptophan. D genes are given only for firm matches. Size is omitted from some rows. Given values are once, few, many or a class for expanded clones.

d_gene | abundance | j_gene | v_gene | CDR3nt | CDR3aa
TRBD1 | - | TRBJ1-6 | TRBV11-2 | TGTGCCAGCAGCCTCCGGGACAGGGAAAATTCACCCCTCCACTTT | CASSLRDRENSPLHF
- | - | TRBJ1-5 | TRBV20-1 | TGCAGTGCTAGAGTTAGAGGGGGTCAGCCCCAGCATTTT | CSARVRGGQPQHF
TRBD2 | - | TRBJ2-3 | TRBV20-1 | TGCAGGGCTCTGTCTAGCGGAGATACGCAGTATTTT | CRALSSGDTQYF
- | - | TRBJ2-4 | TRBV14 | TGTGCCAGCAGTCTGGACAGTGGAGGGGAAAACATTCAGTACTTC | CASSLDSGGENIQYF
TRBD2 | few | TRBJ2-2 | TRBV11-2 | TGTGCCAGCAGCTCCCTAGCGGGGGCTGACACCGGGGAGCTGTTTTTT | CASSSLAGADTGELFF
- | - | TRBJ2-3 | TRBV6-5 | TGTGCCAGCAGTTACGGTAGCGTCCCAGATACGCAGTATTTT | CASSYGSVPDTQYF
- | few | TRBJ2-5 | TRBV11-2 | TGTGCCAGCAGCTTAGTTAGGGGAGGAGAGACCCAGTACTTC | CASSLVRGGETQYF
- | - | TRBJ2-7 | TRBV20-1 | TGCAGTGCTAGAGGCGAAGACGAGCAGTACTTC | CSARGEDEQYF
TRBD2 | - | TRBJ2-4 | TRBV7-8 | TGTGCCAGCAGCTTAGAAACTAGCGGGGTCAAAAACATTCAGTACTTC | CASSLETSGVKNIQYF
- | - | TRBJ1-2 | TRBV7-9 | TGTGCCACCCAGGGAATTAGGGAATACACCTTC | CATQGIREYTF
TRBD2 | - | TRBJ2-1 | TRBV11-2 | TGTGCCAGCAGCGAGACGTTAGGACTAGCGGAATACAATGAGCAGTTCTTC | CASSETLGLAEYNEQFF
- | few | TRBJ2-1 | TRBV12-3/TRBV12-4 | TGTGCCAGCAGATCCGGGACATACTCCTACAATGAGCAGTTCTTC | CASRSGTYSYNEQFF
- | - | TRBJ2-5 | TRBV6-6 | TGTGCCAGCAGTAAGACAGAGCCCCAAGAGACCCAGTACTTC | CASSKTEPQETQYF
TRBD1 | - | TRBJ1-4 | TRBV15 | TGTGCCACCAGCAGATCTAGGGGGCGCCTCACTAATGAAAAACTGTTTTTT | CATSRSRGRLTNEKLFF
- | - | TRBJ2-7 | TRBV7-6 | TGTGCCAGCAGCCCCCTCGGGTTTTGGTACGAGCAGTACTTC | CASSPLGFWYEQYF
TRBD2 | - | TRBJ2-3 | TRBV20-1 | TGCAGTGCTAGAAAGCAGGCGGGGACTAGCGGGACAGATACGCAGTATTTT | CSARKQAGTSGTDTQYF
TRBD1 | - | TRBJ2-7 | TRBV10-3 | TGTGCCATCGGACAGGGGAGAACTGGCGAGCAGTACTTC | CAIGQGRTGEQYF
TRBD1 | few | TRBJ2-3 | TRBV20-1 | TGCAGTGCTACCCCCGGACAGGCGGCAGATACGCAGTATTTT | CSATPGQAADTQYF
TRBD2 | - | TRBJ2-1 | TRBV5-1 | TGCGCCAGCAGCTTAAGTAGCGGGATCTACAATGAGCAGTTCTTC | CASSLSSGIYNEQFF
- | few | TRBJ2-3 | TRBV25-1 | TGTGCCAGCAGTGAAACGACGGCCAGCACAGATACGCAGTATTTT | CASSETTASTDTQYF
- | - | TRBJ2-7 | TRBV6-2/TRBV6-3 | TGTGCCAGCAGTCCCGATCCCCCGGGACAAACCTACGAGCAGTACTTC | CASSPDPPGQTYEQYF
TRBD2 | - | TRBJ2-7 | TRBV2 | TGTGCCAGCAGGGGCCCTTGGACTAGCGGGAGTACCTCCCGGGGCGAGCAGTACTTC | CASRGPWTSGSTSRGEQYF
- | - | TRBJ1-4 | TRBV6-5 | TGTGCCAGCAGGGCCGCCGGGGCTAATGAAAAACTGTTTTTT | CASRAAGANEKLFF
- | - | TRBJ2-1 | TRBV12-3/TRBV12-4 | TGTGCCAGCAGGCGGTCGGAGGGTTATGAGCAGTTCTTC | CASRRSEGYEQFF
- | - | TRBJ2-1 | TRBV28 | TGTGCCAGCAGTTTATCGCAGTCGCAGGGGTACAATGAGCAGTTCTTC | CASSLSQSQGYNEQFF
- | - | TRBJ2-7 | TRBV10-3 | TGTGCCATCAAGGGGGACTTCTACGAGCAGTACTTC | CAIKGDFYEQYF
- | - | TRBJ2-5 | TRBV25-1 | TGTGCCAGCAGTGAACCCCCTGGTGACTGGATCCCGCTGGGGGAGACCCAGTACTTC | CASSEPPGDWIPLGETQYF
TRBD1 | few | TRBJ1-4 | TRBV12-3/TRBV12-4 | TGTGCCAGCAGGCCACGGACAGGGCATGAAAAACTGTTTTTT | CASRPRTGHEKLFF
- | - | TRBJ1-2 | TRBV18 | TGTGCCAGCTCACCGCCTCCGCGGGGCGGCTACACCTTC | CASSPPPRGGYTF
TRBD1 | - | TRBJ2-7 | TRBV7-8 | TGTGCCAGCAGCTCGGGGACAGACTACGAGCAGTACTTC | CASSSGTDYEQYF
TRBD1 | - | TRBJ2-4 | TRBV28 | TGTGCCAGCAAGGGACAGGGCAAAAACATTCAGTACTTC | CASKGQGKNIQYF
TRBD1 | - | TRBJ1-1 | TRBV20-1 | TGCAGTGCTAGATCCGGGACAGGGGCTATTTCGAACACTGAAGCTTTCTTT | CSARSGTGAISNTEAFF
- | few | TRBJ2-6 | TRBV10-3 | TGTGCCATCAGTGATCCGGCTTCTGGGGCCAACGTCCTGACTTTC | CAISDPASGANVLTF
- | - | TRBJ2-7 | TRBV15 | TGTGCCACCAGCAGATCATACCGGGACGGTGGCGAGCAGTACTTC | CATSRSYRDGGEQYF
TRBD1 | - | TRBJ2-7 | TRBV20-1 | TGCAGTGCTATACCCGGGACAGGGATTTCCTACGAGCAGTACTTC | CSAIPGTGISYEQYF
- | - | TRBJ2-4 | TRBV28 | TGTGCCAGCAGTTTGGACAGCCTAGCCAAAAACATTCAGTACTTC | CASSLDSLAKNIQYF
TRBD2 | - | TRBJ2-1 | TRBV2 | TGTGCCAGCCGTCCAGCGGGGTTCTACAATGAGCAGTTCTTC | CASRPAGFYNEQFF
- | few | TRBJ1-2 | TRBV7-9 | TGTGCCAGCAGTTTGATGGGTGGCTACACCTTC | CASSLMGGYTF
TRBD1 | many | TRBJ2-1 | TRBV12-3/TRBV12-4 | TGTGCCAGCAGTCGGACAGGGGACAATGAGCAGTTCTTC | CASSRTGDNEQFF
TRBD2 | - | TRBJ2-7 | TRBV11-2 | TGTGCCAGCAGCTTAGGACTAGCGGGGGTAGATGAGCAGTACTTC | CASSLGLAGVDEQYF
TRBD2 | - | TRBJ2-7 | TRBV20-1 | TGCAGTGCTAGAAAAGAGGCGGGAGTCCGCACCTACGAGCAGTACTTC | CSARKEAGVRTYEQYF
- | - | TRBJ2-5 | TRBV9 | TGTGCCAGCAGCTCCAGCCGGGAGACCCAGTACTTC | CASSSSRETQYF
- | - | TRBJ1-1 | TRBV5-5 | TGTGCCAGCAGCTTGGGCTTCATGGACACTGAAGCTTTCTTT | CASSLGFMDTEAFF
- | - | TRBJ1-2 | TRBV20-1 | TGCAGTGCTAGAGATCCAGGGGATGGCTACACCTTC | CSARDPGDGYTF
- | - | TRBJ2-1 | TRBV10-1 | TGCGCCAGCAGTGGACCGACGGGAAGCTCCTACAATGAGCAGTTCTTC | CASSGPTGSSYNEQFF
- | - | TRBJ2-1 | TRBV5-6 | TGTGCCAGCAGCTTTCCACGAAACTACAATGAGCAGTTCTTC | CASSFPRNYNEQFF
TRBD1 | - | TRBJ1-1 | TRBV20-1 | TGCAGTGCTAGGATGCACAGGGGGAACACTGAAGCTTTCTTT | CSARMHRGNTEAFF
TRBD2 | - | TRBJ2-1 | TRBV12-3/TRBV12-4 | TGTGCCAGCACCCCGACTAGCGGGACCTACAATGAGCAGTTCTTC | CASTPTSGTYNEQFF